This note documents a single T cell receptor (beta chain) sequence. No antigen is known for it. No DNA is shown, since the ends of the CDR3 on it are uncertain; the CDR3 is the one TCRdb lists. The CDR3, from cysteine to phenylalanine, totals 22 residues. CDR1 PRHDT and CDR2 FYEKMQ were looked up in the germline V gene (reference sequence). The sample belongs to a study of T cells in Graves' hyperthyroidism and ophthalmopathy (dated by TCRdb to between 2019 and 2020). In terms of the full investigation: Peripheral blood samples were taken at initial diagnosis, before any treatment was given. To identify TCR V-J signatures that set the groups apart, the researchers used a discovery cohort of about a hundred patients, made up of 43 with Graves' ophthalmopathy and about 59 with stable Graves' hyperthyroidism. Whether ophthalmopathy could be predicted prospectively was tested in an independent validation cohort made up of about 20 hyperthyroidism patients plus 17 patients who later progressed to ophthalmopathy. The 100 discovery patients were randomly divided into training and test sets at a 7:3 ratio. In addition, the study compared T-cell repertoires in thyroid tissue and in blood from a handful of Graves' hyperthyroidism patients. Following sampling, methimazole starting at 30 mg daily was given to hyperthyroidism patients, and high-dose intravenous methylprednisolone was given to ophthalmopathy patients. The paper describes TCR Vbeta CDR3 sequencing of 135 peripheral blood samples, made up of 43 ophthalmopathy patients, 70 to 75 hyperthyroidism patients and some 17 progressor patients.

Ophthalmopathy patients had moderately to severely active disease, Clinical Activity Score of at least 3, NOSPECS grade of at least 4, and duration under 3 months. Exclusion was applied to patients with uncontrolled infections, other autoimmune diseases, pregnancy or lactation. Diagnoses relied on clinical symptoms, serum thyroxine and TRAb, thyroid ultrasound and orbital computed tomography. PBMCs were isolated from 7.5 to 10 ml of fresh peripheral blood by Ficoll-Paque density gradient centrifugation. Trizol reagent was used to extract total RNA, and RNA quality was then checked on an Agilent 2100 Bioanalyzer. The TCR beta CDR3 regions were amplified from RNA transcripts. A first-round RT-PCR of the TCR CDR3 used the HTBI primer set with the Qiagen OneStep RT-PCR kit. Libraries were constructed in a second round of multiplex PCR, after which size selection and purification were carried out. The libraries were sequenced on an Illumina HiSeq2000 using paired-end 100 bp reads. In the original analysis: SOAPnuke was used to process the raw data, removing reads that contained adapters or uncalled bases, had a mean Phred below 15, or lacked an exact match to the constant primer or identifier. High-quality paired reads were merged using COPE v1.2.5, and each unique nucleotide sequence was defined as a clonotype. MiTCR v1.1 was used to align clonotypes to the IMGT TRBV, TRBD and TRBJ reference segments. Analysis was restricted to V-J combinations with a frequency above 0.0001, which covered roughly 99% of repertoires. The TCS score was defined as F50 (clonal expansion) divided by E x V (chaos), with BLOSUM62-based TCRdist calculated between CDR3 peptides within each V-J. Welch's t-statistics and random forest reduced roughly 540 V-J features to 13, which were used in a naive Bayes classifier (R e1071). Thyroid-blood repertoire similarity was quantified with the Morisita-Horn index. TCRdb cleaned the public reads at Q25 with fastp, built clones with MiXCR and kept in-frame beta chains. Merged by CDR3 protein, the rows form single entries marked with the most common genes and DNA. It is TCRdb's table, rather than the study itself, that gives the V and J calls and clone size. For this sample there are 30,000 to 45,000 distinct CDR3 sequences; roughly 50% appear just once. 17% of the sample lies in the top ten.

Results the study describes overall, beyond this receptor: A model built on a 13 V-J signature distinguished ophthalmopathy from stable hyperthyroidism, reaching over 85% sensitivity and about 81% specificity in cross-validation and 80%/75% in testing. Most expanded thyroid clonotypes (frequency above 0.001) were also detected in blood, a finding suggesting that blood repertoires may reflect thyroid immune responses. Sample size was not statistically predetermined, and investigators were not blinded to group allocation. In validation, the model predicted progression to ophthalmopathy a median of around 6.5 months before onset, with 70% to 71% sensitivity and roughly 73% specificity.

Material: blood. The receptor comes from a man aged 40-50 years with Graves' ophthalmopathy. The sequence is built from TRBV13 and TRBJ2-3; the table's D call, TRBD2, was not checked against the DNA. The CDR3 sequence is CASSFYICSAGDFLLSTDTQYF.